The entry below gives a single TCR beta chain sequence along with its context. Its antigen is unknown. The data originate from a study of cytomegalovirus exposure and HLA in healthy donors. Study findings and constraints: It was fewer than 200 TCR beta chains that were listed as cytomegalovirus-associated.

Per germline, CDR1 LNHNV and CDR2 YYDKDF (reference sequence). V was clipped by 6 bases and J by 2 bases, with 16 bases between them. The CDR3 is 15 residues long. Profiled with immunoSEQ multiplex PCR; TCRdb holds only in-frame clones, not every one. The sample holds approximately 170,000 clones, around 81% seen once. Material for sequencing was PBMCs. This TCR came from a man in his thirties or forties in good health and CMV-seropositive. V and J are TRBV15 and TRBJ1-1, with TRBD1 as a possible D gene (5 bases). CDR3 protein: CATRWDGRRNTEAFF. As DNA, the CDR3 is TGTGCCACCAGATGGGACGGGAGACGTAACACTGAAGCTTTCTTT.